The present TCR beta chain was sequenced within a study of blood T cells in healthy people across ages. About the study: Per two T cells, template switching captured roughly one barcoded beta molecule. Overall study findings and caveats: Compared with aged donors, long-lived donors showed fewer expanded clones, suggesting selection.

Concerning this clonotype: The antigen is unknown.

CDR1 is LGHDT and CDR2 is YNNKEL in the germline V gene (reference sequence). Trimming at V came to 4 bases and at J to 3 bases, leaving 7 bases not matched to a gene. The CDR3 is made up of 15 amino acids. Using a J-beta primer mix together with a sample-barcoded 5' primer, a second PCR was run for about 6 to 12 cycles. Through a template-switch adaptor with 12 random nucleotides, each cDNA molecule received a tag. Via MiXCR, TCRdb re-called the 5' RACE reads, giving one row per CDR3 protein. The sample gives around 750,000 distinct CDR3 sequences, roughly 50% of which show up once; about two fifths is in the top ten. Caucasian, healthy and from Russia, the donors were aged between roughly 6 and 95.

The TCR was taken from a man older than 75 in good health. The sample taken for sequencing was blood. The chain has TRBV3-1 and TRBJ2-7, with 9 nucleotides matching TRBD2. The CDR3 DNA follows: TGTGCCAGCAGCCCCAGTCTAGCGGGGAGCTACGAGCAGTACTTC. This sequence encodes CASSPSLAGSYEQYF.